The rows below give T cell receptor beta chains drawn from one sample of a study of blood T cell repertoires in COVID-19. Sequencing used immunoSEQ multiplex PCR; TCRdb keeps in-frame clones, though not all of them. The profile shows about 150,000 clones, roughly three quarters of them singletons. Sample: PBMCs or T cells enriched from blood (not recorded which). The receptor set was obtained from a woman in her fifties or sixties who had recovered from COVID-19. CDR3s include the opening cysteine and the closing phenylalanine or tryptophan. The D gene is left open where the match is weak. Clone sizes are given selectively: once, few, many, or a class where the clone is expanded.

clone size,V gene,D gene,J gene,CDR3 protein,CDR3 DNA
few,TRBV29-1,NA,TRBJ1-3,CSVGLGQLGNTIYF,TGCAGCGTTGGGTTAGGACAGCTTGGAAACACCATATATTTT
once,TRBV12-5,NA,TRBJ2-3,CASGLDSSTDTQYF,TGTGCTAGTGGCCTCGACAGTAGCACAGATACGCAGTATTTT
NA,TRBV15,NA,TRBJ2-3,CATSRYGQRTNTQYF,TGTGCCACCTCTCGGTATGGACAGCGGACAAATACGCAGTATTTT
few,TRBV7-2,NA,TRBJ2-7,CASSSSALSSYEQYF,TGTGCCAGCAGCTCAAGTGCGCTGAGCTCCTACGAGCAGTACTTC
NA,TRBV19,TRBD1,TRBJ2-2,CASSTWTGVRTGELFF,TGTGCCAGTAGTACCTGGACAGGGGTACGGACCGGGGAGCTGTTTTTT
NA,TRBV5-4,NA,TRBJ2-3,CASSLRFADTQYF,TGTGCCAGCAGCTTGCGGTTCGCAGATACGCAGTATTTT
NA,TRBV27,TRBD1,TRBJ1-1,CASSPTPRTGNTEAFF,TGTGCCAGCAGTCCGACACCCCGGACAGGCAACACTGAAGCTTTCTTT
few,TRBV4-2,TRBD2,TRBJ2-7,CASSQGLAGDSYEQYF,TGTGCCAGCAGCCAAGGACTAGCGGGGGACTCCTACGAGCAGTACTTC
NA,TRBV5-6,TRBD1,TRBJ1-2,CASSLRTGNYGYTF,TGTGCCAGCAGCCTGCGGACAGGGAACTATGGCTACACCTTC
NA,TRBV4-1,TRBD1,TRBJ1-5,CASSPAQGGQPQHF,TGCGCCAGCAGCCCCGCTCAGGGGGGTCAGCCCCAGCATTTT
NA,TRBV5-1,TRBD1,TRBJ1-1,CASSAQGDGEAFF,TGCGCCAGTAGCGCTCAGGGGGACGGTGAAGCTTTCTTT
few,TRBV6-1,TRBD1,TRBJ1-4,CASSEATGSATNEKLFF,TGTGCCAGCAGTGAAGCGACAGGGAGTGCAACTAATGAAAAACTGTTTTTT
NA,TRBV2,TRBD1,TRBJ1-2,CASSEGQGIGYTF,TGTGCCAGCAGTGAAGGACAGGGGATTGGCTACACCTTC
NA,TRBV11-3,NA,TRBJ2-1,CASSLPFGEQFF,TGTGCCAGCAGCTTACCCTTCGGTGAGCAGTTCTTC
NA,TRBV4-2,NA,TRBJ2-1,CASSQDLGDSSHEQFF,TGTGCCAGCAGCCAAGATCTAGGGGACTCTAGCCATGAGCAGTTCTTC
NA,TRBV19,NA,TRBJ2-4,CASTVQGGAKNIQYF,TGTGCCAGTACCGTCCAGGGGGGAGCCAAAAACATTCAGTACTTC
NA,TRBV7-8,TRBD1,TRBJ1-4,CASGQGGYEKLFF,TGTGCCAGCGGGCAGGGGGGATATGAAAAACTGTTTTTT
NA,TRBV24-1,NA,TRBJ2-5,CATSDLGGEETQYF,TGTGCCACCAGTGATTTAGGGGGGGAAGAGACCCAGTACTTC
NA,TRBV7-2,NA,TRBJ2-2,CASSPAGGARTGELFF,TGTGCCAGCAGCCCCGCCGGAGGAGCGAGAACCGGGGAGCTGTTTTTT
few,TRBV5-1,NA,TRBJ1-5,CASSLDGYSNQPQHF,TGCGCCAGCAGCTTGGACGGTTATAGCAATCAGCCCCAGCATTTT
NA,TRBV2,NA,TRBJ2-5,CASKGQLQETQYF,TGTGCCAGCAAAGGACAGCTTCAAGAGACCCAGTACTTC
once,TRBV24-1,NA,TRBJ1-5,CATSQSGYNQPQHF,TGTGCCACCAGCCAATCAGGGTACAATCAGCCCCAGCATTTT
NA,TRBV2,NA,TRBJ1-2,CASKPQGYGYTF,TGTGCCAGCAAGCCCCAGGGCTACGGCTACACCTTC
NA,TRBV7-9,TRBD1,TRBJ2-2,CASSFGTGETGELFF,TGTGCCAGCAGCTTCGGGACAGGGGAGACCGGGGAGCTGTTTTTT
NA,TRBV5-4,NA,TRBJ1-2,CASSLASVNYGYTF,TGTGCCAGCAGCTTGGCCTCTGTTAACTATGGCTACACCTTC
NA,TRBV5-1,TRBD1,TRBJ2-3,CASSMTGTYTDTQYF,TGCGCCAGCAGCATGACAGGGACCTACACAGATACGCAGTATTTT
NA,TRBV28,NA,TRBJ2-7,CASSLRGSGEQYF,TGTGCCAGCAGTTTACGGGGATCCGGCGAGCAGTACTTC
once,TRBV11-2,NA,TRBJ2-3,CASSLLRLGGGTDTQYF,TGTGCCAGCAGCTTATTGAGACTAGGCGGAGGGACAGATACGCAGTATTTT
NA,TRBV12-3/TRBV12-4,NA,TRBJ1-1,CASSNTGGEAFF,TGTGCCAGCAGCAACACCGGGGGTGAAGCTTTCTTT
few,TRBV7-8,TRBD2,TRBJ2-3,CASSLERGAGGLTDTQYF,TGTGCCAGCAGCTTAGAGAGGGGGGCGGGGGGCCTCACAGATACGCAGTATTTT
NA,TRBV6-5,NA,TRBJ1-6,CASSSQGSNSPLHF,TGTGCCAGCAGTTCACAGGGTTCCAATTCACCCCTCCACTTT
few,TRBV5-4,NA,TRBJ2-2,CASSPDLFANTGELFF,TGTGCCAGCAGCCCCGACTTGTTCGCGAACACCGGGGAGCTGTTTTTT
NA,TRBV18,TRBD1,TRBJ1-2,CASSPPGTGEGGYTF,TGTGCCAGCTCACCACCCGGGACAGGGGAGGGTGGCTACACCTTC
NA,TRBV6-5,NA,TRBJ1-1,CASSYSGGNTEAFF,TGTGCCAGCAGTTACTCCGGCGGGAACACTGAAGCTTTCTTT
NA,TRBV12-3/TRBV12-4,NA,TRBJ2-1,CASSPGKLGEQFF,TGTGCCAGCAGCCCCGGGAAACTAGGTGAGCAGTTCTTC
NA,TRBV29-1,NA,TRBJ1-3,CSVENQGNTIYF,TGCAGCGTTGAAAATCAAGGAAACACCATATATTTT
once,TRBV7-2,NA,TRBJ2-3,CASSLARGTDTQYF,TGTGCCAGCAGCTTAGCCAGGGGAACAGATACGCAGTATTTT
NA,TRBV11-2,NA,TRBJ2-5,CASSLGLPQETQYF,TGTGCCAGCAGCTTAGGTCTTCCGCAAGAGACCCAGTACTTC
NA,TRBV10-2,NA,TRBJ1-6,CASNEREQGDSPLHF,TGCGCCAGCAACGAGAGGGAACAGGGTGACTCACCCCTCCACTTT
NA,TRBV4-1,NA,TRBJ2-5,CASSQDRTVETQYF,TGCGCCAGCAGCCAAGATCGGACTGTAGAGACCCAGTACTTC
few,TRBV5-4,NA,TRBJ1-3,CASSAKEGGSGNTIYF,TGTGCCAGCAGCGCAAAGGAGGGAGGCTCTGGAAACACCATATATTTT
NA,TRBV6-5,TRBD2,TRBJ2-1,CASSYGGLAGTNEQFF,TGTGCCAGCAGTTACGGGGGACTAGCGGGGACCAATGAGCAGTTCTTC
NA,TRBV18,TRBD1,TRBJ1-1,CASSPLLDRMGTEAFF,TGTGCCAGCTCACCTTTGCTGGACAGGATGGGCACTGAAGCTTTCTTT
once,TRBV7-2,NA,TRBJ1-1,CASSFGGARNTEAFF,TGTGCCAGCAGCTTCGGGGGGGCCCGAAACACTGAAGCTTTCTTT
NA,TRBV3-1/TRBV3-2,TRBD1,TRBJ1-6,CASSKRDRENSPLHF,TGTGCCAGCAGCAAACGGGACAGGGAGAATTCACCCCTCCACTTT
NA,TRBV6-5,TRBD1,TRBJ1-5,CASRTGVAQPQHF,TGTGCCAGCAGGACAGGGGTTGCTCAGCCCCAGCATTTT
NA,TRBV6-4,TRBD2,TRBJ2-3,CASSDFPSGGSRRTDTQYF,TGTGCCAGCAGTGACTTCCCCAGCGGGGGGTCGCGACGCACAGATACGCAGTATTTT
NA,TRBV5-1,NA,TRBJ2-5,CASSLAGIQETQYF,TGCGCCAGCAGCTTGGCGGGGATCCAAGAGACCCAGTACTTC
NA,TRBV12-3/TRBV12-4,NA,TRBJ1-1,CASSMGGEAFF,TGTGCCAGCAGCATGGGAGGTGAAGCTTTCTTT
NA,TRBV3-1/TRBV3-2,NA,TRBJ2-5,CASSQDRTYGETQYF,TGTGCCAGCAGCCAAGACCGGACATATGGTGAGACCCAGTACTTC
NA,TRBV9,TRBD1,TRBJ1-6,CASSTGTAYSPLHF,TGTGCCAGCAGCACCGGGACAGCATATTCACCCCTCCACTTT
NA,TRBV11-2,TRBD1,TRBJ2-1,CASSLDPGTGVSGNEQFF,TGTGCCAGCAGCTTAGATCCCGGGACAGGGGTTTCGGGGAATGAGCAGTTCTTC
NA,TRBV18,NA,TRBJ2-3,CASSPIHEPARTDTQYF,TGTGCCAGCTCACCCATTCACGAGCCCGCTCGCACAGATACGCAGTATTTT
NA,TRBV7-2,NA,TRBJ1-6,CASSLVAGGDSPLHF,TGTGCCAGCAGCTTAGTTGCCGGCGGGGATTCACCCCTCCACTTT
NA,TRBV9,TRBD2,TRBJ2-3,CASSPGTSGGDTQYF,TGTGCCAGCAGCCCCGGGACTAGCGGGGGGGATACGCAGTATTTT
NA,TRBV28,NA,TRBJ1-5,CASRLINQPQHF,TGTGCCAGCCGACTGATCAATCAGCCCCAGCATTTT
NA,TRBV7-8,NA,TRBJ2-1,CASSLVVDLTSSYNEQFF,TGTGCCAGCAGCTTAGTGGTCGACTTAACTAGCTCCTACAATGAGCAGTTCTTC
NA,TRBV5-1,NA,TRBJ2-7,CASREDTYYEQYF,TGCGCCAGCAGAGAGGACACCTACTACGAGCAGTACTTC